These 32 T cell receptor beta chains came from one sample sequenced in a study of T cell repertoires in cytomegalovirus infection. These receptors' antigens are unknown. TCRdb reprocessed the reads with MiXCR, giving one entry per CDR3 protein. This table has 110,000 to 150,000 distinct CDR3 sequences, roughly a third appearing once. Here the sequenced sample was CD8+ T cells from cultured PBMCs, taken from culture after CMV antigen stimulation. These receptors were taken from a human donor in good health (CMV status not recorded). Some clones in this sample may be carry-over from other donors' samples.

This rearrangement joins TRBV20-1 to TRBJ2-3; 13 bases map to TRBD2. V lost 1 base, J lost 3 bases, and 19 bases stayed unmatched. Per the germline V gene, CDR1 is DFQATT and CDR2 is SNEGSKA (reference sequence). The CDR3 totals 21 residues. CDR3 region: CSARAALQPGLAGTFTDTQYF. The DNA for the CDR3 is TGCAGTGCTAGAGCAGCTCTGCAGCCGGGACTAGCGGGGACCTTTACAGATACGCAGTATTTT.

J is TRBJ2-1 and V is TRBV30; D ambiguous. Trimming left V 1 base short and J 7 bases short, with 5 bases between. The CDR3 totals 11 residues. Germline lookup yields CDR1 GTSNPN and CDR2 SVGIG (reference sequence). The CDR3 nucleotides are TGTGCCTGGAGTGAAACGAATGAGCAGTTCTTC. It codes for CAWSETNEQFF.

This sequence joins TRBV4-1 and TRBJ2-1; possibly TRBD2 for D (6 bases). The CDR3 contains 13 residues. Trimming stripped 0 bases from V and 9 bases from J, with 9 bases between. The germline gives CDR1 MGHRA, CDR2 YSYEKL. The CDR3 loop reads CASSQDAGGEQFF. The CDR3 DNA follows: TGCGCCAGCAGCCAAGATGCCGGGGGTGAGCAGTTCTTC.

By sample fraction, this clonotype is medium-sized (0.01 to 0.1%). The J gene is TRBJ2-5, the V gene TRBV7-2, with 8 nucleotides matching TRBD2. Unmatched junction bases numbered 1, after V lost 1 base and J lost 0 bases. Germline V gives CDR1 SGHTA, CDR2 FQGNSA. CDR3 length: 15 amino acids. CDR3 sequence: CASSLVRGDQETQYF. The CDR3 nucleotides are TGTGCCAGCAGCTTAGTGCGGGGGGACCAAGAGACCCAGTACTTC.

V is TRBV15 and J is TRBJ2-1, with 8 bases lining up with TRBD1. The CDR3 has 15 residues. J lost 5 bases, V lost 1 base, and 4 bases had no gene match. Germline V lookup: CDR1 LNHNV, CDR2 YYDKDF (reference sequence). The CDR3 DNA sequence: TGTGCCACCAGCAGAGGAACAGGGGGTGACAATGAGCAGTTCTTC. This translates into CATSRGTGGDNEQFF. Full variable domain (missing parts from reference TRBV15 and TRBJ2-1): DAMVIQNPRYQVTQFGKPVTLSCSQTLNHNVMYWYQQKSSQAPKLLFHYYDKDFNNEADTPDNFQSRRPNTSFCFLDIRSPGLGDTAMYLCATSRGTGGDNEQFFGPGTRLTVL.

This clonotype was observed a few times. CDR3 loop: CASSPLGGDSYEQYF. For the CDR3, the DNA is TGTGCCAGCAGTCCATTGGGAGGGGACTCCTACGAGCAGTACTTC. V gene TRBV11-1 combines with J gene TRBJ2-7, with 7 bases that match TRBD2. This CDR3 has 15 amino acids. V gave up 6 bases and J gave up 0 bases; unmatched junction bases: 8. The germline gives CDR1 SGHAT, CDR2 FQDESV (reference sequence).

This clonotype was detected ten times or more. This chain's CDR3 is CASSDAVFEAFF. The CDR3 DNA is TGTGCCAGCAGTGACGCAGTTTTTGAAGCTTTCTTT. The chain couples TRBV2 to TRBJ1-1; D gene unclear. Trimming left V 3 bases short and J 7 bases short, with 9 bases between. The CDR3 spans 12 residues. The germline V gene has CDR1 SNHLY and CDR2 FYNNEI.

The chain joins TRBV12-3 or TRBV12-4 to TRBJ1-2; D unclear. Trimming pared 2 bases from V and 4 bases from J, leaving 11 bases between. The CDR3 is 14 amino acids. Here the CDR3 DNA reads TGTGCCAGCAGTTTACGCGTTTCGAGCTATGGCTACACCTTC. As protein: CASSLRVSSYGYTF.

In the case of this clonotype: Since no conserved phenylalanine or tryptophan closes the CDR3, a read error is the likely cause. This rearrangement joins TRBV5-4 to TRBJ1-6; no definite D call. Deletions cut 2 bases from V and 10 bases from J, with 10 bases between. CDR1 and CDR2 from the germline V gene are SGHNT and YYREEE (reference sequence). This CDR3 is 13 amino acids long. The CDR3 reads CASSFDTNSPLHL. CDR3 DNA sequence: TGTGCCAGCAGCTTCGACACAAACTCACCCCTCCACCTT.

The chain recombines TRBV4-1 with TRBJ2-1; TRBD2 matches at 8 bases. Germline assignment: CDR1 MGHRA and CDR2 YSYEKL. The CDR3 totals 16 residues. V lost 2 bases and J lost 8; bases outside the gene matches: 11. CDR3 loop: CASSQTGGGFVDEQFF. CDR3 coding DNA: TGCGCCAGCAGCCAAACGGGGGGGGGCTTCGTCGATGAGCAGTTCTTC.

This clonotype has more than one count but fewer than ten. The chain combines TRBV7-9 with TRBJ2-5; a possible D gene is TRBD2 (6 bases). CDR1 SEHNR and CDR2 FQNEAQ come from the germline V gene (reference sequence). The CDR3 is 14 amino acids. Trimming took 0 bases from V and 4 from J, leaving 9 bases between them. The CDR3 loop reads CASSLAEGSETQYF. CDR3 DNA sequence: TGTGCCAGCAGCTTAGCGGAGGGTTCAGAGACCCAGTACTTC.

Written as DNA, the CDR3 is TGTGCCAGCACCACCCTTGGGACAGGGGGAACCCTCGAGGTTTCGAACACCGGGGAGCTGTTTTTT. Its protein is CASTTLGTGGTLEVSNTGELFF. V and J are TRBV6-6 and TRBJ2-2; TRBD1 aligns across 11 bases. The CDR3 extends over 22 amino acids. V dropped 7 bases and J dropped 0; count of bases not matched to a gene: 22. Per germline, CDR1 MNHNY and CDR2 SVGAGI (reference sequence).

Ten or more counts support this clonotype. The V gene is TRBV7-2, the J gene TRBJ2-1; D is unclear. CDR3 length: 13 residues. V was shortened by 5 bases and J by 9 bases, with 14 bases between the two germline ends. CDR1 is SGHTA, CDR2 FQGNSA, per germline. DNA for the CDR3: TGTGCCAGCAGCCCGACGATGGGCGGTGAGCAGTTCTTC. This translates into CASSPTMGGEQFF.

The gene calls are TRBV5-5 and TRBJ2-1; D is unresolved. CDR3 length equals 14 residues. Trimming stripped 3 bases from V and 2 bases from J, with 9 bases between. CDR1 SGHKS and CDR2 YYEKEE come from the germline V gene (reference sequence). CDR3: CASSSPLPYNEQFF. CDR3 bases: TGTGCCAGCAGCTCGCCCCTGCCCTACAATGAGCAGTTCTTC.

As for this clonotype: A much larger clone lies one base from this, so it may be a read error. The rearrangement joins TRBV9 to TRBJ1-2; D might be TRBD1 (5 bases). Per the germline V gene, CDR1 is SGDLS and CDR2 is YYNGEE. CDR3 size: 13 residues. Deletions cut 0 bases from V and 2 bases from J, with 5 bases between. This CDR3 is CASSVAGNYGYTF. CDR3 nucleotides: TGTGCCAGCAGCGTAGCAGGGAACTATGGCTACACCTTC. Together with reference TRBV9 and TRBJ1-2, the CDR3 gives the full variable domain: DSGVTQTPKHLITATGQRVTLRCSPRSGDLSVYWYQQSLDQGLQFLIQYYNGEERAKGNILERFSAQQFPDLHSELNLSSLELGDSALYFCASSVAGNYGYTFGSGTRLTVV.

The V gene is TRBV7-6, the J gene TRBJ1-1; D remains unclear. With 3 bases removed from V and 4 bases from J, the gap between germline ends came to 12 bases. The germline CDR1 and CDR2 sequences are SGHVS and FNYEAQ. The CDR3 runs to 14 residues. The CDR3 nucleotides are TGTGCCAGCAGCTTGGGCGTCCCGGGCACTGAAGCTTTCTTT. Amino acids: CASSLGVPGTEAFF. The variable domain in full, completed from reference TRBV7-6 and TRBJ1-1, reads GAGVSQSPRYKVTKRGQDVALRCDPISGHVSLYWYRQALGQGPEFLTYFNYEAQQDKSGLPNDRFSAERPEGSISTLTIQRTEQRDSAMYRCASSLGVPGTEAFFGQGTRLTVV.

CDR3 amino acids: CASTEGRGYTF. The CDR3 coding sequence is TGTGCCAGCACTGAGGGAAGAGGCTACACCTTC. The chain is built from TRBV6-8 and TRBJ1-2, with D unclear. Germline lookup yields CDR1 MNHGY and CDR2 SAAAGT. Between the trimmed V and J ends, which lost 7 bases and 8 bases, there was a span of 11 bases. The CDR3 totals 11 residues.

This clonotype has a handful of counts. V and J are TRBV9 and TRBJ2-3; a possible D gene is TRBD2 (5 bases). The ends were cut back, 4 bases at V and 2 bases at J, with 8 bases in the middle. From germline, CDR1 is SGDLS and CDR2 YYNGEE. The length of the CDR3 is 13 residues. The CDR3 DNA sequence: TGTGCCAGCAGCCGGGGTGACACAGATACGCAGTATTTT. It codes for CASSRGDTDTQYF.

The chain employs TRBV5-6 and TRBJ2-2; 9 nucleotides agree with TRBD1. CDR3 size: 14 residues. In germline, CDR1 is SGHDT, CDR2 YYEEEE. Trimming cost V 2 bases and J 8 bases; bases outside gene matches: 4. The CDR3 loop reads CASSFGTGSGELFF. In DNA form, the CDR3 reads TGTGCCAGCAGCTTCGGGACAGGGTCTGGGGAGCTGTTTTTT.

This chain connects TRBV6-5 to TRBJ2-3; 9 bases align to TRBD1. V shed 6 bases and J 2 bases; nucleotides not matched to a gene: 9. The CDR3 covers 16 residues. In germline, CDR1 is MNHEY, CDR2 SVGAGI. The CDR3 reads CASSRDRESDTDTQYF. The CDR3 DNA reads TGTGCCAGCAGCCGGGACAGGGAGAGTGACACAGATACGCAGTATTTT.

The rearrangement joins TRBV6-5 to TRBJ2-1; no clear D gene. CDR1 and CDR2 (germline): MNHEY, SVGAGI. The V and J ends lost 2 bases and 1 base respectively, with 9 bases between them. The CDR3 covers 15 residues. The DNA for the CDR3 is TGTGCCAGCAGTTACGACATGTCATCCTACAATGAGCAGTTCTTC. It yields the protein CASSYDMSSYNEQFF.

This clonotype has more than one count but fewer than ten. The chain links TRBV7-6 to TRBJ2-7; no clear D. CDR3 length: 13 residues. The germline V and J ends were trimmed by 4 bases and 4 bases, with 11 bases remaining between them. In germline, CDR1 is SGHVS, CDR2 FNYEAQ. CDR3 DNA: TGTGCCAGCAGCTCCCCATTATCTTACGAGCAGTACTTC. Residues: CASSSPLSYEQYF.

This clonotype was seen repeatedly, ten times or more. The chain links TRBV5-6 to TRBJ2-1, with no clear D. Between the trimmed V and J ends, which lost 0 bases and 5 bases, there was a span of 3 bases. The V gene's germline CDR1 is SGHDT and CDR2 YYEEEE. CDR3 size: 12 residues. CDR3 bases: TGTGCCAGCAGCTTGGGTAACAATGAGCAGTTCTTC. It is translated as CASSLGNNEQFF.

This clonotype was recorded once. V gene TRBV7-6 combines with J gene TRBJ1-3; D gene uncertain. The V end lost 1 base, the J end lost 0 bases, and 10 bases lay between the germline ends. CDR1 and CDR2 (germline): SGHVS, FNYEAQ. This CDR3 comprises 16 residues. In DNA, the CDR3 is TGTGCCAGCAGCTTAGGTTGGGGATACTCTGGAAACACCATATATTTT. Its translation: CASSLGWGYSGNTIYF.

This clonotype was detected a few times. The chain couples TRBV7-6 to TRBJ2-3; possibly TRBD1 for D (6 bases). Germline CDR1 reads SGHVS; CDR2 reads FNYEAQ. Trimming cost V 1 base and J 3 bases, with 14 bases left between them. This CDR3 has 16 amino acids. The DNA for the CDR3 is TGTGCCAGCAGCTTAGAGGGCCCCACAGGGACAGATACGCAGTATTTT. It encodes CASSLEGPTGTDTQYF.

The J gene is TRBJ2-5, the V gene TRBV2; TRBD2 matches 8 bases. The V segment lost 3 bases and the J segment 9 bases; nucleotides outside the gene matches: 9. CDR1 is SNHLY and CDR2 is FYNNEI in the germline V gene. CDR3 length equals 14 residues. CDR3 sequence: CASSDYGGVGAQYF. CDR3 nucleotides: TGTGCCAGCAGTGATTACGGGGGGGTCGGGGCCCAGTACTTC.

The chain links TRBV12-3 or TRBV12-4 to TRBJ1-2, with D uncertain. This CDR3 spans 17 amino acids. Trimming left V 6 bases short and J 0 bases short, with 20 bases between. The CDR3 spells CASSPSFLGNTNYGYTF. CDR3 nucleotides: TGTGCCAGCAGCCCCTCCTTTCTAGGGAACACTAACTATGGCTACACCTTC.

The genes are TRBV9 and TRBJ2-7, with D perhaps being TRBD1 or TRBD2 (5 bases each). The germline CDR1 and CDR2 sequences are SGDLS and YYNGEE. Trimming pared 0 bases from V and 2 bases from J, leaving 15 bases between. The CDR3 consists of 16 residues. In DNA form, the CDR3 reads TGTGCCAGCAGCGTAGCGGGGACCGCGATCGCCTACGAGCAGTACTTC. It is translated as CASSVAGTAIAYEQYF.

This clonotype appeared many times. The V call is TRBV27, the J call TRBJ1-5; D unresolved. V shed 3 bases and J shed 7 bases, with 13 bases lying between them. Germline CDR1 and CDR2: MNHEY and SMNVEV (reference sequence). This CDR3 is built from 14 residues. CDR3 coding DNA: TGTGCCAGCAGTTTTGGACGAAATGAGCAGCCCCAGCATTTT. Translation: CASSFGRNEQPQHF.

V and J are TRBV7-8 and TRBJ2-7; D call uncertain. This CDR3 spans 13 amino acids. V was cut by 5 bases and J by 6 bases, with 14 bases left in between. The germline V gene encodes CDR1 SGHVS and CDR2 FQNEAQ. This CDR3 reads CASSPGAHSEQYF. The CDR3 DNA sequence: TGTGCCAGCAGCCCCGGCGCCCACAGCGAGCAGTACTTC. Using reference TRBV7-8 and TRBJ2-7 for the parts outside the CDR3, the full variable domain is GAGVSQSPRYKVAKRGQDVALRCDPISGHVSLFWYQQALGQGPEFLTYFQNEAQLDKSGLPSDRFFAERPEGSVSTLKIQRTQQEDSAVYLCASSPGAHSEQYFGPGTRLTVT.

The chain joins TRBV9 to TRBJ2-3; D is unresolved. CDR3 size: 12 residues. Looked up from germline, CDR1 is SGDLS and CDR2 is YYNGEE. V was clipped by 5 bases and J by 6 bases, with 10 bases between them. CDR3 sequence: CASSLTEDTQYF. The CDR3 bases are TGTGCCAGCAGTCTCACGGAGGATACGCAGTATTTT.

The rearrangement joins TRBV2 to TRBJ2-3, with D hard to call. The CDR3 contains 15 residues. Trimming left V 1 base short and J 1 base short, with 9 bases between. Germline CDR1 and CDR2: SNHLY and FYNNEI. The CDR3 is CASSEGEPRTDTQYF. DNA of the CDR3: TGTGCCAGCAGTGAAGGCGAACCTCGCACAGATACGCAGTATTTT.